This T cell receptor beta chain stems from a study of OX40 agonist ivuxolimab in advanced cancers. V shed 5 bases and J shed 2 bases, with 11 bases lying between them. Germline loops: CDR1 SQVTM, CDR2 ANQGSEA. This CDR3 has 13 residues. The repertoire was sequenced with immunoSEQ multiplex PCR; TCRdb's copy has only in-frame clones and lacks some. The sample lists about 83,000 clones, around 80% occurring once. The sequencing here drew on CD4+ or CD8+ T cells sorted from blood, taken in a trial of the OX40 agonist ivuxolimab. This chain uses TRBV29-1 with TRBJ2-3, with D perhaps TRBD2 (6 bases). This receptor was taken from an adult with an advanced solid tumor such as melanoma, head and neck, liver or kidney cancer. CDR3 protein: CSVRGYHTDTQYF. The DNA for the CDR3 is TGCAGCGTTCGGGGGTACCACACAGATACGCAGTATTTT.